The T cell receptor beta chain described here comes from a study of blood T cell repertoires in COVID-19. Looking at the study overall: Acute and convalescent COVID-19 specimens originated in the United States, Italy and Spain. Sources were T cells, B-cell-depleted T cells, or PBMCs; the material itself was cDNA or gDNA.

Original analysis: How many nucleated cells were present was estimated from reference gene primer amplification. Assay: immunoSEQ multiplex PCR; the TCRdb copy retains only in-frame clones and omits some. V, J and clone size reflect that table, while D and trimming were determined from the DNA. The repertoire has under 350,000 clones, about four fifths of them found once; the top ten carry roughly 9.4%. The germline V gene has CDR1 MNHEY and CDR2 SVGEGT. V lost 5 bases to trimming and J lost 9 bases; unmatched junction nucleotides: 9. This CDR3 contains 14 residues. This sequence originates from a woman aged 45-65 years who had recovered from COVID-19. The sample consisted of peripheral blood. The rearrangement links TRBV6-2 or TRBV6-3 to TRBJ2-1; 8 nucleotides match TRBD1. CDR3 residues: CASSPRGRGLEQFF. The CDR3 nucleotides are TGTGCCAGCAGTCCCCGTGGCAGGGGGCTTGAGCAGTTCTTC.